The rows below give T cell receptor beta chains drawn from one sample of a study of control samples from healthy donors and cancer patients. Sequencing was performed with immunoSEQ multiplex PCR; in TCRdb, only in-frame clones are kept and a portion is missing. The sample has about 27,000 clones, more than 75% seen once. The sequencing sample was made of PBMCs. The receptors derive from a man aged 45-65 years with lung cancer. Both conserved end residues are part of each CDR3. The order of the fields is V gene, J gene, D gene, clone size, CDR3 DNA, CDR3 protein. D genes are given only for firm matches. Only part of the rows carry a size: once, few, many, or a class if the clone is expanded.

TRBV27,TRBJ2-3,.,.,TGTGCCAGCAGTTCGGGGTCAGATACGCAGTATTTT,CASSSGSDTQYF
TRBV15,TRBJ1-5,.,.,TGTGCCACCAGCAGAGACCAGGGTTGGGATCAGCCCCAGCATTTT,CATSRDQGWDQPQHF
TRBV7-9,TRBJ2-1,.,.,TGTGCCAGCAGCTCGCCGGACCTCGTCTACAATGAGCAGTTCTTC,CASSSPDLVYNEQFF
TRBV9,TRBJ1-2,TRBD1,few,TGTGCCAGCAGCGTAGAGGCAGGGGGCGGCTATGGCTACACCTTC,CASSVEAGGGYGYTF
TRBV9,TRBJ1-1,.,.,TGTGCCAGCAGCGCCTTCGACGGACTTCTTACTGAAGCTTTCTTT,CASSAFDGLLTEAFF
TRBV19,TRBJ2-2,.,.,TGTGCCAGTAGCAGCCCAGGACGGATTTCTGCCGGGGAGCTGTTTTTT,CASSSPGRISAGELFF
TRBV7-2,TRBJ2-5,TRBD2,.,TGTGCCAGCAGCTTCGGCGGTCTCGCGGGGGGGGGTCAAGAGACCCAGTACTTC,CASSFGGLAGGGQETQYF
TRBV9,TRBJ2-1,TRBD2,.,TGTGCCAGCAGCGTAAGCTTAGCGGGGGGGAATGAGCAGTTCTTC,CASSVSLAGGNEQFF
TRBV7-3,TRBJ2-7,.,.,TGTGCCAGCAGCTTAATCCAAGGGGGCTCCTACGAGCAGTACTTC,CASSLIQGGSYEQYF
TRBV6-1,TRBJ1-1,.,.,TGTGCCAGCAGTGAAACTTTGTCAGATCCAGAAGCTTTCTTT,CASSETLSDPEAFF
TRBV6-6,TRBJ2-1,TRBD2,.,TGTGCCAGCAGTTTGGGACGGGGGGGGTCCTACAATGAGCAGTTCTTC,CASSLGRGGSYNEQFF
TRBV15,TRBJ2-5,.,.,TGTGCCACCAGCAGACAGGCTGAGTTCCAGTACTTC,CATSRQAEFQYF
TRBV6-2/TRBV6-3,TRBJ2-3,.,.,TGTGCCAGCAGTTCGGCAGGAGAAGATACGCAGTATTTT,CASSSAGEDTQYF
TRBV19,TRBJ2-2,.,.,TGTGCCAGTAGTTCCCAGGACTTGCGGGAGCTGTTTTTT,CASSSQDLRELFF
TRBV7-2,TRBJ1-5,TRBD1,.,TGTGCCAGCAGCTGGACAGGCCCAGTTAGCAATCAGCCCCAGCATTTT,CASSWTGPVSNQPQHF
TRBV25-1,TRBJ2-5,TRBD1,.,TGTGCCAGCAGTGGGGGACAGACCTTGGGGGAGACCCAGTACTTC,CASSGGQTLGETQYF
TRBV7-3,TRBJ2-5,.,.,TGTGCCAGCAGCTGGGGGACCCAGTACTTC,CASSWGTQYF
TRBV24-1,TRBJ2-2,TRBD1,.,TGTGCCACCAGTGCCCTGGGACAGGGGGACTTCGGGGAGCTGTTTTTT,CATSALGQGDFGELFF
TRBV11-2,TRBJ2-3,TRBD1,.,TGTGCCAGCAGCTTAGGGACAGGGGGAACAGATACGCAGTATTTT,CASSLGTGGTDTQYF
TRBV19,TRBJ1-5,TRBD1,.,TGTGCCAGTTCCCGCGGGACAGGATCATATAGCAATCAGCCCCAGCATTTT,CASSRGTGSYSNQPQHF
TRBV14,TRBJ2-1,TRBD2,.,TGTGCCAGCAGCCTCCGGGGGGGTACCAATGAGCAGTTCTTC,CASSLRGGTNEQFF
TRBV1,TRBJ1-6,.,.,TGCACCAGCAGCCAGCCCGGACAGGAAGAACCCTATAATTCACCCCTCCACTTT,CTSSQPGQEEPYNSPLHF
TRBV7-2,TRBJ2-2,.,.,TGTGCCAGCAGCTTTAGTGAATACGGGGAGCTGTTTTTT,CASSFSEYGELFF
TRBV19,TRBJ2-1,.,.,TGTGCCAGTAGCTCTGGGCGCCGAAAGAGGACAGCCCCGGGTGGCTACAATGAGCAGTTCTTC,CASSSGRRKRTAPGGYNEQFF
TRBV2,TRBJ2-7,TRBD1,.,TGTGCCAGCAGCCAGGGGGCAAGGTCACCCTACGAGCAGTACTTC,CASSQGARSPYEQYF
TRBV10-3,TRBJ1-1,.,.,TGTGCCATCAGTGCTAAGGTCGACACTGAAGCTTTCTTT,CAISAKVDTEAFF
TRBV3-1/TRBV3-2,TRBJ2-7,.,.,TGTGCCAGCAGCCCCGAAAGTACCGGTCGGGAGCAGTACTTC,CASSPESTGREQYF
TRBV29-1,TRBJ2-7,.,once,TGCAGCGTTGGAACCACCCAAGGCGAGCAGTACTTC,CSVGTTQGEQYF
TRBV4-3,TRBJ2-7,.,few,TGCGCCAGCAGCCAAGACAGGGGAAATCCCTACGAGCAGTACTTC,CASSQDRGNPYEQYF
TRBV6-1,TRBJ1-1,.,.,TGTGCCAGCAGTGAAGGACGGGTCACTGAAGCTTTCTTT,CASSEGRVTEAFF
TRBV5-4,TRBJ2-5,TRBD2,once,TGTGCCAGCAGCTTGGAGGCTAGCGGGGTCGAGACCCAGTACTTC,CASSLEASGVETQYF
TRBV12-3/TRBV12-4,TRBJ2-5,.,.,TGTGCCAGCAGTTTTACCAGGGAAGAGACCCAGTACTTC,CASSFTREETQYF